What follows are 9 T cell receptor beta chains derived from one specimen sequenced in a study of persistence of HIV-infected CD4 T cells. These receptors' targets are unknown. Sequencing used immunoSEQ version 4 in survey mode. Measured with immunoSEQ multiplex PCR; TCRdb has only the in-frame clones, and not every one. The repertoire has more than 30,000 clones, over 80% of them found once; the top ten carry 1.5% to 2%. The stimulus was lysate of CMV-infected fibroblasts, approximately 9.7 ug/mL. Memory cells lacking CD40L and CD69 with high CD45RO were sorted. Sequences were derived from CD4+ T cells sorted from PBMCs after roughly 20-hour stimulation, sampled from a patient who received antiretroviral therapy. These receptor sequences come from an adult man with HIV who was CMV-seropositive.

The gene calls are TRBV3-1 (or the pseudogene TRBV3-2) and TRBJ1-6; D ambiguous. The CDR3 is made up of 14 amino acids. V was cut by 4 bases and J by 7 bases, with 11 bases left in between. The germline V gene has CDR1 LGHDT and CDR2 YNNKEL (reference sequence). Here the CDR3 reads CASSPPGGNSPLHF. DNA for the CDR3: TGTGCCAGCAGCCCACCAGGAGGGAATTCACCCCTCCACTTT.

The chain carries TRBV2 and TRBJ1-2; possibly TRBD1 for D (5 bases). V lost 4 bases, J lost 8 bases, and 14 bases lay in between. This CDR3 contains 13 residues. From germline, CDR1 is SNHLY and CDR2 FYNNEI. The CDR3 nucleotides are TGTGCCAGCAGTGCTGCGGAGGGGATCGGCTACACCTTC. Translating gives CASSAAEGIGYTF. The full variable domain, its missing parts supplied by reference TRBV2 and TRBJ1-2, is EPEVTQTPSHQVTQMGQEVILRCVPISNHLYFYWYRQILGQKVEFLVSFYNNEISEKSEIFDDQFSVERPDGSNFTLKIRSTKLEDSAMYFCASSAAEGIGYTFGSGTRLTVV.

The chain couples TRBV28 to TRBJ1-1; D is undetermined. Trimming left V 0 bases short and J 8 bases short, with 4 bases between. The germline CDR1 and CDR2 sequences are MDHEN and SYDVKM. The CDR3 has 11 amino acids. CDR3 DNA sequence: TGTGCCAGCAGTTTATGGCCCGAAGCTTTCTTT. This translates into CASSLWPEAFF.

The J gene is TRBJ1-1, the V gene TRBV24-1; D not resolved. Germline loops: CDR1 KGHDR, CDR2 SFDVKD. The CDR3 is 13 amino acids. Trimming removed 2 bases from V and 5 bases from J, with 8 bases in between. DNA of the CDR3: TGTGCCACCAGTGATTCGGGAGAGACTGAAGCTTTCTTT. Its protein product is CATSDSGETEAFF.

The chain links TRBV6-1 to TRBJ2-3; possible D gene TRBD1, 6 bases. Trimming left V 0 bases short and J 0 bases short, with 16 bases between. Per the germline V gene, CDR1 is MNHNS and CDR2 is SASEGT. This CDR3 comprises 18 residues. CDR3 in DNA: TGTGCCAGCAGTGAAGCGAGACCAGGGGAGTTTAGCACAGATACGCAGTATTTT. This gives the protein CASSEARPGEFSTDTQYF.

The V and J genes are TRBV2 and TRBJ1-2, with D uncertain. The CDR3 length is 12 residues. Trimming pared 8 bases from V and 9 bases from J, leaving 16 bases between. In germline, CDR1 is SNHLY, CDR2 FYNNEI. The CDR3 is CASQSDGGSYTF. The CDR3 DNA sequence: TGTGCCAGCCAATCGGACGGTGGAAGCTACACCTTC.

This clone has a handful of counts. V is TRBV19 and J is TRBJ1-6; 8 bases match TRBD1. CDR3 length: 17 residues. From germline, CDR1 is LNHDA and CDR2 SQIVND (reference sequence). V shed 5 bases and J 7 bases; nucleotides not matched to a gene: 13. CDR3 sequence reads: CASSPIQRAGGNSPLHF. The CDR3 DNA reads TGTGCCAGTAGTCCAATACAACGGGCAGGGGGCAATTCACCCCTCCACTTT.

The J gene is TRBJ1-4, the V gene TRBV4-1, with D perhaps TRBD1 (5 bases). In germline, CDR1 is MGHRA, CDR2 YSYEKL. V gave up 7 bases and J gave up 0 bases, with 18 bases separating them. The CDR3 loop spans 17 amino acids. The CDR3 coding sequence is TGCGCCAGCATAAATAGGCAGGGCCTTGCAACTAATGAAAAACTGTTTTTT. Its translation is CASINRQGLATNEKLFF.

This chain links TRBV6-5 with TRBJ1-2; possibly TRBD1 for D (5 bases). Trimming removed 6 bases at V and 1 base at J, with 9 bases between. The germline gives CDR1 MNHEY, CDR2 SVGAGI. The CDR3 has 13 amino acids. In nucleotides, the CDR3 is TGTGCCAGCAGCCTCCAGGGTAACTATGGCTACACCTTC. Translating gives CASSLQGNYGYTF.